This T cell receptor beta chain was captured in a study of immune heterogeneity within non-small cell lung tumors. This clonotype is labeled medium-sized. TCR beta CDR3 amplification used multiplex PCR with 32 V and 13 J primers. TCRdb re-called the multiplex PCR reads through MiXCR, storing one row per CDR3 protein. Counted here are several thousand distinct CDR3 sequences, roughly 15% occurring once; the ten biggest clones make up about 20%. Template was bulk tumor genomic DNA, roughly 580 ng per sample. Far-apart biopsies, several per primary tumor, were taken during surgery. Patients with untreated, newly diagnosed non-small cell lung cancer underwent curative surgery. CDR3 length: 13 amino acids. CDR1 MNHNS and CDR2 SASEGT come from the germline V gene. The V end lost 5 bases, the J end lost 4 bases, and 9 bases lay between the germline ends.

V and J are TRBV6-1 and TRBJ1-5; D is undetermined. Sample: lung tumor tissue. This clonotype was obtained from a man aged 50-60 years with non-small cell lung cancer. The CDR3 region is CASSSTGNQPQHF. As DNA, the CDR3 is TGTGCCAGCAGTTCCACGGGGAATCAGCCCCAGCATTTT.